This T cell receptor (beta chain) was captured in a study of tumor-infiltrating lymphocytes in oesophageal squamous cell carcinoma. This clonotype was detected a few times. TCRdb reanalysed the PCR reads using MiXCR and keeps one entry per CDR3 protein. The data hold about 20,000 distinct CDR3 sequences, with 35% to 45% observed a single time. There are 17 residues in the CDR3. V gave up 6 bases and J gave up 6 bases; unmatched junction bases: 17. CDR1 and CDR2 (germline): MGHRA, YSYEKL. Sequenced sample: normal esophageal tissue next to the tumor. This clonotype was obtained from a female donor with esophageal squamous cell carcinoma. V gene TRBV4-1 combines with J gene TRBJ1-1; TRBD1 matches at 9 bases. The CDR3 sequence: CASRKRYRDRVLPEAFF. CDR3 coding DNA: TGCGCCAGCAGAAAACGGTACCGGGACAGGGTATTACCTGAAGCTTTCTTT.